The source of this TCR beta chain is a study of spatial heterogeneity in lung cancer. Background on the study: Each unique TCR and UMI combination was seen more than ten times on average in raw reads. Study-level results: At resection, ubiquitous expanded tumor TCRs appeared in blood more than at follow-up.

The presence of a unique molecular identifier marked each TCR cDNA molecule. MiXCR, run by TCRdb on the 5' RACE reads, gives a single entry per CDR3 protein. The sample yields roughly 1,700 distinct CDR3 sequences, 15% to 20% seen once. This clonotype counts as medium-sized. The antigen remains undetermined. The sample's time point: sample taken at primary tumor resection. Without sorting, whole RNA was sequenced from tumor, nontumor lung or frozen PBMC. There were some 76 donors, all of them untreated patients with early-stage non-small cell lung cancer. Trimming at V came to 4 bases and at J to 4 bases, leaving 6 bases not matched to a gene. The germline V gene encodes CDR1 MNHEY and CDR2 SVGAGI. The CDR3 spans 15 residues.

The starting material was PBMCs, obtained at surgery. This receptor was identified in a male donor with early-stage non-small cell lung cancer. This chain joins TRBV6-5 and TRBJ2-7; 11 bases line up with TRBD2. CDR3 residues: CASSFTSGSGYEQYF. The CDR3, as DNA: TGTGCCAGCAGTTTCACTAGCGGGAGTGGTTACGAGCAGTACTTC.